These 25 T cell receptor beta chains were all obtained from the same sample, sequenced in a study of blood T cell repertoires in COVID-19. The protocol was immunoSEQ multiplex PCR, while the TCRdb copy is restricted to in-frame clones and leaves out a portion. The data hold about 35,000 clones, with under 90% observed a single time. Sequenced input: peripheral blood. These receptors were obtained from a man between 45 and 60 years old with acute or convalescent COVID-19.

This sequence joins TRBV5-1 and TRBJ2-1; TRBD2 matches 7 bases. Germline V gene sequence: CDR1 SGHRS, CDR2 YFSETQ. After removal of 4 bases from V and 7 bases from J, the junction contained 8 bases not matched to a gene. This CDR3 spans 14 amino acids. The CDR3 spells CASSPTSSVNEQFF. CDR3 nucleotide sequence: TGCGCCAGCAGCCCGACTAGCTCAGTAAATGAGCAGTTCTTC.

The gene calls are TRBV12-5 and TRBJ2-7, with a weak D call TRBD2 (6 bases). Trimming stripped 1 base from V and 2 bases from J, with 12 bases between. The CDR3 is made up of 15 amino acids. The germline gives CDR1 LGHNT, CDR2 FRNRAP. CDR3: CASGLGAGTPYEQYF. The CDR3, as DNA: TGTGCTAGTGGTTTGGGGGCGGGGACCCCCTACGAGCAGTACTTC.

The CDR3: CASSYSSGEAFF. CDR3 nucleotide sequence: TGTGCCAGCAGTTACTCCTCCGGGGAAGCTTTCTTT. The gene calls are TRBV6-6 and TRBJ1-1, with D unclear. From germline, CDR1 is MNHNY and CDR2 SVGAGI (reference sequence). Between the trimmed V and J ends, which lost 0 bases and 8 bases, there was a span of 7 bases. CDR3 length equals 12 residues.

This clone appeared a few times. The chain employs TRBV9 and TRBJ1-2, with D unclear. Germline CDR1 is SGDLS and CDR2 is YYNGEE. V shed 2 bases and J shed 6 bases, with 8 bases lying between them. There are 12 residues in the CDR3. CDR3 amino acids: CASSVSGHGYTF. The CDR3 nucleotides are TGTGCCAGCAGCGTCAGCGGCCATGGCTACACCTTC.

In DNA, the CDR3 is TGTGCCAGCAGAGAAACAGATTTTAGCACAGATACGCAGTATTTT. Translating gives CASRETDFSTDTQYF. The chain combines TRBV2 with TRBJ2-3, with unresolved D. This CDR3 is built from 15 residues. Germline V CDR1 and CDR2: SNHLY, FYNNEI. Between the trimmed V and J ends, which lost 6 bases and 0 bases, there was a span of 13 bases.

The rearrangement uses TRBV5-6 and TRBJ2-7; D unresolved. The CDR3 runs to 11 residues. Germline V CDR1 and CDR2: SGHDT, YYEEEE. V lost 4 bases and J 3 bases, leaving 5 bases between the germline ends. The CDR3 DNA sequence: TGTGCCAGCAGCAATCACTACGAGCAGTACTTC. It translates to CASSNHYEQYF.

This clone came up a few times. The chain is built from TRBV15 and TRBJ1-6, with D possibly matching TRBD1 (5 bases). The germline V gene encodes CDR1 LNHNV and CDR2 YYDKDF (reference sequence). The V end was cut by 6 bases, the J end by 6 bases, with 15 bases between. This CDR3 has 15 amino acids. Here the CDR3 DNA reads TGTGCCACCAGTCTAAAGACAGTCTCTAATTCACCCCTCCACTTT. Its protein product is CATSLKTVSNSPLHF.

The V and J genes are TRBV7-6 and TRBJ2-1; D might be TRBD1 (6 bases). Trimming stripped 8 bases from V and 3 bases from J, with 20 bases between. Germline CDR1 reads SGHVS; CDR2 reads FNYEAQ. The CDR3 is made up of 16 amino acids. The CDR3 sequence is CASCAGVDPIYNEQFF. For the CDR3, the DNA is TGTGCCAGCTGTGCAGGGGTAGACCCAATCTACAATGAGCAGTTCTTC. Variable domain in full (rest from reference TRBV7-6 and TRBJ2-1): GAGVSQSPRYKVTKRGQDVALRCDPISGHVSLYWYRQALGQGPEFLTYFNYEAQQDKSGLPNDRFSAERPEGSISTLTIQRTEQRDSAMYRCASCAGVDPIYNEQFFGPGTRLTVL.

V gene TRBV6-5 combines with J gene TRBJ2-7; 8 positions agree with TRBD1. V dropped 6 bases and J dropped 3; count of bases not matched to a gene: 7. The CDR3 is 14 residues long. Germline V gene data show CDR1 as MNHEY and CDR2 as SVGAGI. As DNA, the CDR3 is TGTGCCAGCAGCTACACAGGGGGTGGCTACGAGCAGTACTTC. Its protein product is CASSYTGGGYEQYF.

V and J are TRBV7-8 and TRBJ2-5; maybe TRBD2 (6 bases). V dropped 2 bases and J dropped 5 bases, with 12 bases sitting between them. The CDR3 covers 14 residues. CDR1 and CDR2 from the germline V gene are SGHVS and FQNEAQ. The CDR3 DNA reads TGTGCCAGCAGCTTACCCGACGGAGGGGAGACCCAGTACTTC. It specifies CASSLPDGGETQYF.

The chain joins TRBV6-5 to TRBJ2-1; the D gene is possibly TRBD2 (6 bases). Trimming took off 0 bases at V and 2 bases at J, with 11 bases between the two ends. The germline V gene encodes CDR1 MNHEY and CDR2 SVGAGI. The CDR3 extends over 16 amino acids. CDR3 coding DNA: TGTGCCAGCAGTTACTCGGGGCGGGGTCCCTACAATGAGCAGTTCTTC. The encoded protein is CASSYSGRGPYNEQFF.

The chain's CDR3 is CASSLQGVPYEQYF. Here the CDR3 DNA reads TGTGCCAGCAGTTTACAGGGGGTCCCCTACGAGCAGTACTTC. This chain uses TRBV28 with TRBJ2-7; 7 positions agree with TRBD1. Germline lookup yields CDR1 MDHEN and CDR2 SYDVKM. The V and J ends lost 2 bases and 2 bases, in that order; junction bases with no gene match: 3. The length of the CDR3 is 14 residues.

The V gene is TRBV2, the J gene TRBJ2-1; 12 bases align to TRBD2. The J segment lost 5 bases and the V segment lost 6 bases, leaving 5 bases of the junction unmatched. The germline V gene encodes CDR1 SNHLY and CDR2 FYNNEI. The CDR3 sequence is 15 residues long. The CDR3: CASSKGLAGNNEQFF. DNA for the CDR3: TGTGCCAGCAGCAAAGGACTAGCGGGAAACAATGAGCAGTTCTTC.

The chain employs TRBV5-1 and TRBJ2-3; the match to TRBD2 covers 7 bases. The trim removed 9 bases at V and 2 bases at J, leaving 6 bases unmatched. This CDR3 has 13 residues. Looked up from germline, CDR1 is SGHRS and CDR2 is YFSETQ. CDR3 sequence reads: CATGSGDTDTQYF. CDR3 bases: TGCGCCACCGGAAGCGGGGACACAGATACGCAGTATTTT.

V usage is TRBV11-2 and J usage is TRBJ1-1, with a weak D call TRBD1 (5 bases). The CDR3 runs to 15 residues. The germline V gene has CDR1 SGHAT and CDR2 FQNNGV. V was cut by 4 bases and J by 10 bases, with 22 bases left in between. DNA for the CDR3: TGTGCCAGCAGCTCGCAGCCCCCTGGGGCCGGGGGAGCTTTCTTT. It specifies CASSSQPPGAGGAFF.

Only one count was recorded for this clone. The V gene is TRBV25-1, the J gene TRBJ1-4; D ambiguous. Trimming removed 4 bases from V and 0 bases from J, with 6 bases in between. The length of the CDR3 is 14 residues. The germline gives CDR1 MGHDK, CDR2 SYGVNS. The CDR3 here is CASSGYATNEKLFF. The CDR3 bases are TGTGCCAGCAGTGGATACGCAACTAATGAAAAACTGTTTTTT. Full variable domain (rest looked up from reference TRBV25-1 and TRBJ1-4): EADIYQTPRYLVIGTGKKITLECSQTMGHDKMYWYQQDPGMELHLIHYSYGVNSTEKGDLSSESTVSRIRTEHFPLTLESARPSHTSQYLCASSGYATNEKLFFGSGTQLSVL.

This chain uses TRBV12-3 or TRBV12-4 with TRBJ1-5; D call uncertain. The V end was cut by 6 bases, the J end by 6 bases, with 12 bases between. The CDR3 has 13 amino acids. The CDR3 DNA is TGTGCCAGCAGCCGGGCCGGGGTTCAGCCCCAGCATTTT. It codes for CASSRAGVQPQHF.

The V and J genes are TRBV6-5 and TRBJ1-1; TRBD1 might be the D (6 bases). The CDR3 extends over 14 amino acids. V was cut by 8 bases and J by 8 bases, with 21 bases left in between. The germline CDR1 and CDR2 sequences are MNHEY and SVGAGI. As DNA, the CDR3 is TGTGCCAGCTTTGCCGGGCAGGGGAAGAGAGAAGCTTTCTTT. It is translated as CASFAGQGKREAFF.

The V gene is TRBV5-1, the J gene TRBJ1-6; 10 bases fit TRBD1. V gave up 0 bases and J gave up 10 bases; unmatched junction bases: 4. Germline CDR1 SGHRS, CDR2 YFSETQ. This CDR3 is built from 15 residues. CDR3 DNA: TGCGCCAGCAGCTTGGGACAGGGGGCAGGATCACCCCTCCACTTT. This codes for CASSLGQGAGSPLHF.

This clone occurred once. This chain links TRBV28 with TRBJ2-5, with 10 bases identical to TRBD1. This CDR3 contains 15 residues. V lost 6 bases to trimming and J lost 4 bases; unmatched junction nucleotides: 8. Germline loops: CDR1 MDHEN, CDR2 SYDVKM. In DNA, the CDR3 is TGTGCCAGCAGAGAAGCGGGACAGGGGCGAGAGACCCAGTACTTC. It specifies CASREAGQGRETQYF.

J is TRBJ2-1 and V is TRBV27; perhaps TRBD1 as D (5 bases). The CDR3 contains 13 residues. Germline-derived CDR1 and CDR2 are MNHEY and SMNVEV (reference sequence). The ends were cut back, 2 bases at V and 7 bases at J, with 9 bases in the middle. The CDR3 DNA is TGTGCCAGCAGTTTACTGGGGCGGAATGAGCAGTTCTTC. It encodes CASSLLGRNEQFF.

The gene calls are TRBV2 and TRBJ2-5, with 8 bases fitting TRBD2. V was clipped by 11 bases and J by 0 bases; unmatched bases: 2. This CDR3 spans 12 amino acids. Germline CDR1 and CDR2: SNHLY and FYNNEI. CDR3 nucleotides: TGTGCCCAGCGGGGGTACCAAGAGACCCAGTACTTC. Translated, it gives CAQRGYQETQYF.

The rearrangement joins TRBV7-2 to TRBJ1-1, with D maybe TRBD1 (6 bases). Trimming stripped 6 bases from V and 3 bases from J, with 20 bases between. From germline, CDR1 is SGHTA and CDR2 FQGNSA. The CDR3 consists of 16 residues. CDR3 coding DNA: TGTGCCAGCAGACCCCCCAACAGGGCGTGGGACACTGAAGCTTTCTTT. Its protein is CASRPPNRAWDTEAFF.

The chain employs TRBV3-1 (or the pseudogene TRBV3-2) and TRBJ2-3; a possible D gene is TRBD1 (6 bases). Germline loops: CDR1 LGHDT, CDR2 YNNKEL (reference sequence). The CDR3 runs to 16 residues. The V gene lost 4 bases and the J gene lost 2 bases, with 16 bases spanning the gap. CDR3 DNA sequence: TGTGCCAGCAGCCCGACGACAGGACACAACACAGATACGCAGTATTTT. It specifies CASSPTTGHNTDTQYF.

This clone has a handful of counts. The chain couples TRBV5-1 to TRBJ2-7, with D possibly matching TRBD2 (6 bases). Deletions cut 6 bases from V and 4 bases from J, with 14 bases between. The CDR3 is made up of 13 amino acids. Per the germline V gene, CDR1 is SGHRS and CDR2 is YFSETQ. The CDR3 DNA sequence: TGCGCCAGCACCCCTGGAGGGAGTTACGAGCAGTACTTC. This translates into CASTPGGSYEQYF.